The clone carrying this TCR beta chain has a single count. Original data processing: Estimation of nucleated cell counts was performed using reference gene primer amplification. Repertoires were generated with immunoSEQ multiplex PCR, while TCRdb's copy carries only in-frame clones and drops some. D and trimming were read from the DNA, whereas the V and J calls and clone size are those reported in that table. This repertoire shows about 300,000 clones, around 86% found once; its top ten account for about 4.2%. This sample was taken from a study of blood T cell repertoires in COVID-19. V gave up 4 bases and J gave up 2 bases, with 6 bases separating them. The CDR3 is made up of 12 amino acids. The germline V gene has CDR1 SEHNR and CDR2 FQNEAQ (reference sequence).

Sequenced: PBMCs or T cells enriched from blood (not recorded which). This chain links TRBV7-9 with TRBJ2-7; D ambiguous. The receptor's source is a man aged 25-40 years who had recovered from COVID-19. The CDR3 sequence is CASSSRPYEQYF. The DNA for the CDR3 is TGTGCCAGCAGCTCTAGACCCTACGAGCAGTACTTC. The full variable domain, its missing parts supplied by reference TRBV7-9 and TRBJ2-7, is DTGVSQNPRHKITKRGQNVTFRCDPISEHNRLYWYRQTLGQGPEFLTYFQNEAQLEKSRLLSDRFSAERPKGSFSTLEIQRTEQGDSAMYLCASSSRPYEQYFGPGTRLTVT.